The subject of this entry is one T cell receptor beta chain. These data are taken from a study of blood T cell repertoires in COVID-19. Study at large: Whether acute or convalescent, the COVID-19 samples came from the United States, Italy and Spain. PBMCs, B-cell-depleted T cells, or T cells provided the cDNA or gDNA that made up the material.

Under the authors' procedure: It was from reference gene primer amplification that nucleated cell counts were estimated. Sequencing was performed with immunoSEQ multiplex PCR; in TCRdb, only in-frame clones are kept and a portion is missing. Clone size and the V and J calls come from that table; the DNA yielded D and trimming. This repertoire shows fewer than 95,000 clones, around 80% found once; its top ten account for less than 15%. This CDR3 region has 12 residues. V was pared by 3 bases and J by 3 bases, with 7 bases between. In germline, CDR1 is SQVTM, CDR2 ANQGSEA. The rearrangement links TRBV29-1 to TRBJ2-3; a possible D gene is TRBD2 (5 bases). Specimen: peripheral blood. The receptor was derived from a human donor in a cohort sampled during active COVID-19. This CDR3 reads CSVERGTDTQYF. The CDR3 DNA is TGCAGCGTTGAGAGAGGGACAGATACGCAGTATTTT.